The 14 T cell receptor beta chains reported below all come from one sample, sequenced in a study of human T cells and chemical hapten exposure. Stated time point: patch test 3, about 24 weeks after DPC sensitization. Treatment noted: therapeutic diphenylcyclopropenone sensitization with weekly scalp DPC. TCRdb reanalysed the RACE reads using MiXCR and keeps one entry per CDR3 protein. This sample yields roughly 200,000 distinct CDR3 sequences, of which under 25% are seen a single time; approximately 2.5% belongs to the top ten. Specimen: whole blood, collected in connection with sensitization to the hapten diphenylcyclopropenone (DPC). Receptor source: a woman in her thirties or forties with alopecia areata. Some clones in this sample may be carry-over from other donors' samples.

In its sample, this clonotype was seen many times. The chain employs TRBV7-3 and TRBJ1-1; unclear D gene. Germline CDR1 is SGHTA and CDR2 is FQGTGA. Trimming shortened V by 9 bases and J by 1 base, and 24 bases separated the two germline ends. The CDR3 sequence is 17 residues long. The chain's CDR3 is CARGVESRGPRNTEAFF. The CDR3 DNA reads TGTGCCAGGGGCGTGGAGTCCCGCGGGCCAAGGAACACTGAAGCTTTCTTT.

The chain employs TRBV5-5 and TRBJ1-2, with 7 positions matching TRBD1. Germline CDR1 is SGHKS and CDR2 is YYEKEE (reference sequence). Germline trimming cut 2 bases from V and 6 bases from J; bases unmatched to any gene: 4. The CDR3 runs 13 residues. The CDR3 nucleotides are TGTGCCAGCAGCTTTGGAGGGACAGATGGCTACACCTTC. It codes for CASSFGGTDGYTF.

This clonotype was picked up a small number of times. V is TRBV4-3 and J is TRBJ2-5, with a tentative D call TRBD1 (5 bases). The germline CDR1 and CDR2 sequences are LGHNA and YSLEER. With 0 bases removed from V and 4 bases from J, the gap between germline ends came to 21 bases. This CDR3 comprises 18 residues. CDR3 sequence reads: CASSQDPRGRAPSETQYF. CDR3 in DNA: TGCGCCAGCAGCCAAGATCCTAGGGGCAGGGCCCCTTCAGAGACCCAGTACTTC.

V and J are TRBV20-1 and TRBJ2-2, with no clear D. CDR3 length: 13 amino acids. Germline V gives CDR1 DFQATT, CDR2 SNEGSKA (reference sequence). The V end was cut by 5 bases, the J end by 4 bases, with 11 bases between. The CDR3 region has the DNA TGCAGTGCTGCTCATGGGGTCACCGGGGAGCTGTTTTTT. Residues: CSAAHGVTGELFF.

This clonotype has more than one count but fewer than ten. The rearrangement links TRBV12-3 or TRBV12-4 to TRBJ2-7; no firm D call. The V gene lost 6 bases and the J gene lost 2 bases, with 20 bases spanning the gap. This CDR3 spans 16 amino acids. The CDR3 coding sequence is TGTGCCAGCAGCCCCCGCGAGGCGAGCCGAGCCTACGAGCAGTACTTC. Translating it yields CASSPREASRAYEQYF.

The chain uses TRBV6-5 and TRBJ1-6, with D possibly TRBD1 on 6 matching bases. V was cut by 7 bases and J by 15 bases, with 13 bases left in between. CDR1 is MNHEY, CDR2 SVGAGI, per germline. The CDR3 length is 11 residues. CDR3: CASNFQGLLHF. The CDR3 region has the DNA TGTGCCAGCAATTTCCAGGGGCTCCTCCACTTT.

The chain joins TRBV11-2 to TRBJ1-3, with a weak D call TRBD1 (5 bases). V was shortened by 4 bases and J by 4 bases, with 14 bases between the two germline ends. The germline V gene has CDR1 SGHAT and CDR2 FQNNGV. The CDR3 is made up of 15 amino acids. The CDR3 nucleotides read TGTGCCAGCAGCTGGACGGGACCTCCGGGAAACACCATATATTTT. Residues: CASSWTGPPGNTIYF.

This clonotype was seen only a few times. The V and J genes are TRBV24-1 and TRBJ1-2; D is ambiguous. V lost 2 bases and J lost 4, with 7 bases in between. The CDR3 totals 13 residues. Germline CDR1 is KGHDR and CDR2 is SFDVKD. This chain's CDR3 is CATSDYPSYGYTF. The CDR3 DNA reads TGTGCCACCAGTGATTACCCCAGCTATGGCTACACCTTC.

This rearrangement joins TRBV5-4 to TRBJ2-1, with 8 bases aligning to TRBD2. This CDR3 is built from 14 residues. V lost 1 base, J lost 4 bases, and 1 base stayed unmatched. Germline V gives CDR1 SGHNT, CDR2 YYREEE (reference sequence). The CDR3 protein is CASSLPSGYNEQFF. CDR3 nucleotides: TGTGCCAGCAGCTTGCCTAGCGGGTACAATGAGCAGTTCTTC.

The rearrangement joins TRBV5-1 to TRBJ2-5; TRBD2 aligns across 9 bases. The CDR3 is made up of 16 amino acids. Germline V gene sequence: CDR1 SGHRS, CDR2 YFSETQ. V trimming: 0 bases; J trimming: 4 bases; junction bases outside the gene matches: 7. DNA of the CDR3: TGCGCCAGCAGCTTGGATCGTAGCGGGAGTGGAGAGACCCAGTACTTC. Translation: CASSLDRSGSGETQYF. Filled out from reference TRBV5-1 and TRBJ2-5, the complete variable domain reads KAGVTQTPRYLIKTRGQQVTLSCSPISGHRSVSWYQQTPGQGLQFLFEYFSETQRNKGNFPGRFSGRQFSNSRSEMNVSTLELGDSALYLCASSLDRSGSGETQYFGPGTRLLVL.

This clonotype was seen a handful of times. The chain couples TRBV5-6 to TRBJ2-1, with D possibly being TRBD2 (6 bases). There are 20 residues in the CDR3. Looked up from germline, CDR1 is SGHDT and CDR2 is YYEEEE. Deletions cut 4 bases from V and 2 bases from J, with 28 bases between. CDR3 region: CASSPLPATSSGYPYNEQFF. As DNA, the CDR3 is TGTGCCAGCAGCCCTCTCCCGGCCACTAGCTCAGGTTACCCCTACAATGAGCAGTTCTTC.

This clonotype was recorded a few times. The V call is TRBV6-5, the J call TRBJ2-3, with a tentative D call TRBD2 (5 bases). The CDR3 sequence is 16 residues long. Trimming stripped 2 bases from V and 0 bases from J, with 12 bases between. Germline CDR1 MNHEY, CDR2 SVGAGI. The DNA of the CDR3 is TGTGCCAGCAGTTACGGAGGCGGAGCTAGCACAGATACGCAGTATTTT. Protein: CASSYGGGASTDTQYF.

The chain has TRBV10-3 and TRBJ2-2; D remains unclear. Germline V gene lookup returns CDR1 ENHRY and CDR2 SYGVKD. Trimming pared 0 bases from V and 4 bases from J, leaving 9 bases between. The CDR3 runs 15 residues. The CDR3 loop is CAISESWASTGELFF. CDR3 bases: TGTGCCATCAGTGAGTCCTGGGCCTCCACCGGGGAGCTGTTTTTT.

CDR3 in amino acids: CASSTQESGVNEQFF. The CDR3 DNA reads as TGTGCCAGCAGTACTCAGGAGAGTGGGGTCAATGAGCAGTTCTTC. V usage is TRBV27 and J usage is TRBJ2-1, with D unresolved. Per the germline V gene, CDR1 is MNHEY and CDR2 is SMNVEV (reference sequence). There are 15 residues in the CDR3. V lost 5 bases and J 6 bases, leaving 17 bases between the germline ends.